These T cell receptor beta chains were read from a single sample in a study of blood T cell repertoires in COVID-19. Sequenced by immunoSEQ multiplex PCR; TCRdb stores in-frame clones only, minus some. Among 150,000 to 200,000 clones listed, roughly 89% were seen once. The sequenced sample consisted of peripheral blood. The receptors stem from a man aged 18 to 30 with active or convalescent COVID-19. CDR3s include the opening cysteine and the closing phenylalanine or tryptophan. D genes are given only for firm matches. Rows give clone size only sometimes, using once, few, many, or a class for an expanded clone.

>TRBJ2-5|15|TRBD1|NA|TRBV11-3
CASSPRTGGEETQYF
TGTGCCAGCAGCCCGAGGACAGGGGGGGAAGAGACCCAGTACTTC
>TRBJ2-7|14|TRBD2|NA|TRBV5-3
CARSLPSGNYEQYF
TGTGCCAGAAGCTTGCCTAGCGGCAACTACGAGCAGTACTTC
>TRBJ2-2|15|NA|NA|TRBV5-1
CASIPGSLNTGELFF
TGCGCCAGCATTCCCGGGAGCCTGAACACCGGGGAGCTGTTTTTT
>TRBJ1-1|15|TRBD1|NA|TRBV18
CASSPRTGLNTEAFF
TGTGCCAGCTCACCAAGGACAGGGTTGAACACTGAAGCTTTCTTT
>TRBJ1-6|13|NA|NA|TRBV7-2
CASSSRGGSPLHF
TGTGCCAGCAGCTCCCGCGGGGGATCACCCCTCCACTTT
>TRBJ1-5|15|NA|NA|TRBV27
CASSLVFEFGQPQHF
TGTGCCAGCAGTTTGGTATTTGAGTTTGGTCAGCCCCAGCATTTT
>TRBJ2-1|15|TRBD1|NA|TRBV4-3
CASSQETGANNEQFF
TGCGCCAGCAGCCAAGAAACAGGGGCTAACAATGAGCAGTTCTTC
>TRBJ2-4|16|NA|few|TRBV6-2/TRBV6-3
CASSPTGELAKNIQYF
TGTGCCAGCAGTCCCACGGGGGAGCTAGCCAAAAACATTCAGTACTTC
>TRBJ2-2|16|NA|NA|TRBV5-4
CASSLDWAINTGELFF
TGTGCCAGCAGCTTGGACTGGGCCATTAACACCGGGGAGCTGTTTTTT
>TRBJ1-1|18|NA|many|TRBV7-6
CASSQTPTGAPMNTEAFF
TGTGCCAGCAGCCAGACCCCGACAGGCGCCCCAATGAACACTGAAGCTTTCTTT
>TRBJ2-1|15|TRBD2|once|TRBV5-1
CASSLGLAGGGEQFF
TGCGCCAGCAGCTTGGGACTAGCGGGAGGCGGTGAGCAGTTCTTC
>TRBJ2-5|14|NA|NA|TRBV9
CASSVGGHDAAQYF
TGTGCCAGCAGCGTAGGGGGGCACGACGCGGCCCAGTACTTC
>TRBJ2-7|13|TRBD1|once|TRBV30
CAWNRGRIYEQYF
TGTGCCTGGAACAGGGGACGGATCTACGAGCAGTACTTC
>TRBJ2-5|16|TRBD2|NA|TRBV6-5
CASSYSLWVGGETQYF
TGTGCCAGCAGTTACTCCCTATGGGTGGGAGGGGAGACCCAGTACTTC
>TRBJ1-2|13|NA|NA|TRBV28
CASRTSLTAHYTF
TGTGCCAGCAGAACTTCCTTGACAGCCCACTACACCTTC
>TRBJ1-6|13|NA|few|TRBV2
CASNRGRNSPLHF
TGTGCCAGCAATAGGGGTCGGAATTCACCCCTCCACTTT
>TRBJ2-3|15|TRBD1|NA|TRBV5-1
CASSPDRADTDTQYF
TGCGCCAGCAGCCCTGACAGGGCCGACACAGATACGCAGTATTTT
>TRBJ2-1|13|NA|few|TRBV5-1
CASSLGGGDEQFF
TGCGCCAGCAGCTTGGGAGGAGGGGATGAGCAGTTCTTC
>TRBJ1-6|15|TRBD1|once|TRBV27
CASSVVGTGNSPLHF
TGTGCCAGCAGCGTCGTCGGGACAGGGAATTCACCCCTCCACTTT
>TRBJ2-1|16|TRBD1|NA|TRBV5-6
CASSFSGTGFIDEQFF
TGTGCCAGCAGCTTTTCCGGGACAGGGTTCATTGATGAGCAGTTCTTC
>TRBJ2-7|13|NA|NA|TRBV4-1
CASSIRRSYEQYF
TGCGCCAGCTCCATCCGAAGGAGTTACGAGCAGTACTTC
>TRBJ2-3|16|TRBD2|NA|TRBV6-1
CASSGLAGGSTDTQYF
TGTGCCAGCAGTGGACTAGCGGGGGGGAGCACAGATACGCAGTATTTT
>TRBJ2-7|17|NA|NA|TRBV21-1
CASSKASPGCHSYEQYF
TGTGCCAGCAGCAAAGCGTCCCCGGGGTGCCACTCCTACGAGCAGTACTTC
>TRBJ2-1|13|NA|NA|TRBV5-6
CASSFMTPNEQFF
TGTGCCAGCAGCTTTATGACACCCAATGAGCAGTTCTTC
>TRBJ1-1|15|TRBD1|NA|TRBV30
CAWSVFFRGRTEAFF
TGTGCCTGGAGTGTATTTTTCAGGGGGAGGACTGAAGCTTTCTTT
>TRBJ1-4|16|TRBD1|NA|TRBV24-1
CATSDSEQGLVEKLFF
TGTGCCACCAGTGATTCCGAACAGGGGTTGGTTGAAAAACTGTTTTTT
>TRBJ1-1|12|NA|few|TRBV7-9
CASSPVRDTSFF
TGTGCCAGCAGCCCCGTGAGGGACACATCTTTCTTT
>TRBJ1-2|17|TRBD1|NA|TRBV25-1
CASSARTGKRGTYGYTF
TGTGCCAGCAGTGCCCGGACAGGGAAGAGGGGTACCTATGGCTACACCTTC
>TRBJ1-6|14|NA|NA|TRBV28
CASSPADYNSPLHF
TGTGCCAGCAGCCCCGCGGATTACAATTCACCCCTCCACTTT
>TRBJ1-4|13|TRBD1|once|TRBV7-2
CASSQEPTGVGVF
TGTGCCAGCAGCCAAGAACCGACAGGGGTTGGGGTTTTT
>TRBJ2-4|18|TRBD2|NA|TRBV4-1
CASSPGLAGGVAKNIQYF
TGCGCCAGCAGCCCGGGACTAGCGGGGGGGGTAGCCAAAAACATTCAGTACTTC
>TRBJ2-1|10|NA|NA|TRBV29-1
CSSSGNEQFF
TGTAGTAGCTCCGGCAATGAGCAGTTCTTC
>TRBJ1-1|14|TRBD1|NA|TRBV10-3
CAISEAGGQTEAFF
TGTGCCATCAGTGAGGCAGGGGGGCAAACTGAAGCTTTCTTT
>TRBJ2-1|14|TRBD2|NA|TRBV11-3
CASIWREKPNEQFF
TGTGCCAGCATTTGGCGGGAGAAACCCAATGAGCAGTTCTTC
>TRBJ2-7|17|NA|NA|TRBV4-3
CASSQERDLGSSYEQYF
TGCGCCAGCAGCCAAGAACGGGATCTCGGCAGCTCCTACGAGCAGTACTTC
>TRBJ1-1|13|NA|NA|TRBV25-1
CASSNQGMFRAFF
TGTGCCAGCAGCAATCAGGGTATGTTTCGAGCTTTCTTT
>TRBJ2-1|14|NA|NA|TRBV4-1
CASSQWTFDNEQFF
TGCGCCAGCAGCCAATGGACATTTGACAATGAGCAGTTCTTC
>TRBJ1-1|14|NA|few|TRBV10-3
CAISEGGVNTEAFF
TGTGCCATCAGTGAGGGAGGGGTTAACACTGAAGCTTTCTTT
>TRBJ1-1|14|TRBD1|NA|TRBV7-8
CASRAGTGNTEAFF
TGTGCCAGCAGAGCCGGGACAGGGAACACTGAAGCTTTCTTT
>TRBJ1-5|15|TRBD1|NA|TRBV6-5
CASSYGQGSNQPQHF
TGTGCCAGCAGTTACGGACAGGGTAGCAATCAGCCCCAGCATTTT
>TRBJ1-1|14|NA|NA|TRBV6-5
CASSYSPDYTEAFF
TGTGCCAGCAGTTACTCGCCAGACTACACTGAAGCTTTCTTT
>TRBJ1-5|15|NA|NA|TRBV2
CASSSGAVSNQPQHF
TGTGCCAGCAGTAGTGGTGCAGTTAGCAATCAGCCCCAGCATTTT
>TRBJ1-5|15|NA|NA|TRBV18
CASSPGREGNQPQHF
TGTGCCAGCTCACCAGGCAGGGAGGGCAATCAGCCCCAGCATTTT
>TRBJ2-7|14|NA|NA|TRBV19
CASSPSAGAYEQYF
TGTGCCAGTAGTCCCAGCGCAGGGGCCTACGAGCAGTACTTC
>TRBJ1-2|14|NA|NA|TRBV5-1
CASSNDGAGLDYTF
TGCGCCAGCAGCAACGATGGGGCAGGGCTTGACTACACCTTC
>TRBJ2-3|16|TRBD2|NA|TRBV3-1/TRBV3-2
CASSQGAGLAADTQYF
TGTGCCAGCAGCCAAGGGGCCGGACTAGCCGCAGATACGCAGTATTTT
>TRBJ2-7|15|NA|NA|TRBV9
CASSVAASEVYEQYF
TGTGCCAGCAGCGTAGCTGCTAGCGAGGTCTACGAGCAGTACTTC
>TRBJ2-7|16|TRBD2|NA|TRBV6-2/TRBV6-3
CASSYTSGAPTYEQYF
TGTGCCAGCAGTTACACTAGCGGAGCCCCCACCTACGAGCAGTACTTC
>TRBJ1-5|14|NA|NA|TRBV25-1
CASSVLYSNQPQHF
TGTGCCAGCAGTGTCCTCTATAGCAATCAGCCCCAGCATTTT